The 17 T cell receptor beta chains below were found in one sample sequenced in a study of T cells in Graves' hyperthyroidism and ophthalmopathy. The source material, RNA transcripts, was used to amplify TCR beta CDR3 regions. The HTBI primer set drove a first-round RT-PCR of the TCR CDR3. TCRdb processed the multiplex PCR reads anew with MiXCR; each CDR3 protein has one entry. The sample yields 600,000 to 900,000 distinct CDR3 sequences, less than 20% seen once. Specimen: blood. The receptors come from a man between 18 and 29 years old with Graves' hyperthyroidism.

The sample holds many counts of this clonotype. The rearrangement uses TRBV29-1 and TRBJ2-7, with TRBD2 matching 10 bases. CDR1 SQVTM and CDR2 ANQGSEA come from the germline V gene. The CDR3 runs 15 residues. J gave up 4 bases and V 4 bases, and 10 bases lay outside the gene matches. CDR3 bases: TGCAGCGTTGGGACGGGACTAGCGCATACATACGAGCAGTACTTC. Protein product: CSVGTGLAHTYEQYF.

In this sample, this clonotype turned up many times. At one end, the junction sequence differs from germline, possibly due to a read error. The chain uses TRBV13 and TRBJ2-3, with D perhaps matching TRBD2 (5 bases). CDR3 length equals 19 residues. The germline CDR1 and CDR2 sequences are PRHDT and FYEKMQ (reference sequence). CDR3 nucleotides: TGTGCCAGCAGCTTAGTTGGAGGCGGTCAGGCCGGAATCACAGATGCGCAGTATTTT. This translates into CASSLVGGGQAGITDAQYF.

The rearrangement uses TRBV6-2 or TRBV6-3 and TRBJ2-2; D could derive from TRBD1 or TRBD2 (6 bases each). The germline gives CDR1 MNHEY, CDR2 SVGEGT. This CDR3 is 15 amino acids long. Trimming pared 6 bases from V and 4 bases from J, leaving 15 bases between. CDR3 nucleotides: TGTGCCAGCAGGCCGTTTGGGGGGCGCACCGGGGAGCTGTTTTTT. This encodes CASRPFGGRTGELFF.

This clonotype was seen at least ten times. The V and J genes are TRBV11-2 and TRBJ1-2; a possible D gene is TRBD1 (5 bases). CDR3 size: 16 residues. Germline CDR1 and CDR2: SGHAT and FQNNGV. The ends were cut back, 0 bases at V and 8 bases at J, with 19 bases in the middle. CDR3 sequence reads: CASSLDRAGIFRGYTF. The CDR3 bases are TGTGCCAGCAGCTTAGATCGGGCAGGGATCTTTCGCGGCTACACCTTC.

This clonotype was detected ten times or more. The chain links TRBV11-1 to TRBJ2-1; 10 nucleotides align to TRBD2. Germline CDR1 SGHAT, CDR2 FQDESV (reference sequence). CDR3 length: 14 residues. Germline trimming cut 5 bases from V and 10 bases from J; bases unmatched to any gene: 8. The CDR3 loop reads CASSTLAGIKEQFF. The CDR3 DNA reads as TGTGCCAGCAGCACACTAGCGGGGATTAAGGAGCAGTTCTTC.

This clonotype occurred once. The chain joins TRBV10-3 to TRBJ2-7; tentative D call: TRBD1 (6 bases). The CDR3 contains 13 residues. Between the trimmed V and J ends, which lost 10 bases and 2 bases, there was a span of 15 bases. The germline CDR1 and CDR2 sequences are ENHRY and SYGVKD. The CDR3 protein is CATKGDGTYEQYF. CDR3 nucleotide sequence: TGTGCCACCAAGGGGGACGGAACCTACGAGCAGTACTTC.

This rearrangement joins TRBV9 to TRBJ1-3, with unresolved D. Trimming shortened V by 3 bases and J by 4 bases, and 14 bases separated the two germline ends. The CDR3 runs 15 residues. Germline CDR1 is SGDLS and CDR2 is YYNGEE. The CDR3 coding sequence is TGTGCCAGCAGCGCGCCGGGAACCCCAGGAAACACCATATATTTT. As protein: CASSAPGTPGNTIYF.

Comments on this clonotype: This could be a read error, since a much larger clone is one nucleotide away. This chain connects TRBV20-1 to TRBJ1-6, with D uncertain. CDR1 and CDR2 (germline): DFQATT, SNEGSKA (reference sequence). This CDR3 has 13 residues. Trimming left V 3 bases short and J 8 bases short, with 11 bases between. DNA for the CDR3: TGCAGTGCTAGTCCAGACGGCGATTCACCCCTCCACTTT. Translation gives CSASPDGDSPLHF.

This clonotype was seen a few times. The gene calls are TRBV7-9 and TRBJ2-5; D perhaps matches TRBD2 (5 bases). The CDR3 totals 12 residues. CDR1 is SEHNR and CDR2 is FQNEAQ in the germline V gene (reference sequence). The V and J ends lost 10 bases and 4 bases respectively, with 13 bases between them. CDR3 DNA sequence: TGTGCCATTCGGGATTTAGGAGAGACCCAGTACTTC. This translates into CAIRDLGETQYF.

This clonotype was detected only a few times. The chain couples TRBV4-3 to TRBJ2-7; TRBD1 might be the D (5 bases). The CDR3 runs to 16 residues. Trimming left V 1 base short and J 4 bases short, with 17 bases between. Germline CDR1 and CDR2: LGHNA and YSLEER. Here the CDR3 reads CASSQAAIGQLYEQYF. Here the CDR3 DNA reads TGCGCCAGCAGCCAAGCAGCAATAGGACAACTTTACGAGCAGTACTTC.

This rearrangement joins TRBV12-5 to TRBJ2-2; 10 bases match TRBD2. Germline V CDR1 and CDR2: LGHNT, FRNRAP. There are 17 residues in the CDR3. Trimming cost V 0 bases and J 1 base; bases outside gene matches: 2. The CDR3 nucleotides are TGTGCTAGTGGTTTGGTCTGGACTAGCGGGAACACCGGGGAGCTGTTTTTT. Translating gives CASGLVWTSGNTGELFF. Supplemented by reference TRBV12-5 and TRBJ2-2, the full variable domain reads DARVTQTPRHKVTEMGQEVTMRCQPILGHNTVFWYRQTMMQGLELLAYFRNRAPLDDSGMPKDRFSAEMPDATLATLKIQPSEPRDSAVYFCASGLVWTSGNTGELFFGEGSRLTVL.

In regard to this clonotype: Since a much larger clone is just one base distant, this may be a read error. V usage is TRBV6-5 and J usage is TRBJ2-2; D is undetermined. Germline lookup yields CDR1 MNHEY and CDR2 SVGAGI. V dropped 2 bases and J dropped 3 bases, with 4 bases sitting between them. There are 13 residues in the CDR3. The CDR3 region has the DNA TGTGCCAGCAGTTACACCTACACCGGGGAGCTGTTTTTT. This translates into CASSYTYTGELFF.

The rearrangement links TRBV4-1 to TRBJ2-3, with 9 bases aligning to TRBD2. Trimming removed 5 bases from V and 1 base from J; junction bases left unmatched: 7. Germline assignment: CDR1 MGHRA and CDR2 YSYEKL. CDR3 size: 16 residues. The CDR3 loop is CASSAGERGGTDTQYF. The CDR3 nucleotides read TGCGCCAGCAGCGCCGGGGAGCGGGGGGGCACAGATACGCAGTATTTT.

This clonotype has at least ten counts. V and J are TRBV2 and TRBJ1-5; 7 bases map to TRBD1. J gave up 6 bases and V 6 bases, and 11 bases lay outside the gene matches. CDR1 and CDR2 from the germline V gene are SNHLY and FYNNEI. CDR3 length: 15 amino acids. CDR3 protein: CASRPDRAGGQPQHF. CDR3 nucleotide sequence: TGTGCCAGCAGGCCAGACAGGGCAGGAGGTCAGCCCCAGCATTTT.

This clonotype turned up a few times. The V call is TRBV13, the J call TRBJ1-1; no clear D gene. The V and J ends lost 5 bases and 4 bases respectively, with 11 bases between them. Per germline, CDR1 PRHDT and CDR2 FYEKMQ (reference sequence). CDR3 size: 13 residues. CDR3 residues: CASSLKAFTEAFF. CDR3 DNA sequence: TGTGCCAGCAGCCTCAAAGCCTTCACTGAAGCTTTCTTT.

V usage is TRBV30 and J usage is TRBJ2-7, with TRBD2 matching 7 bases. V lost 0 bases to trimming and J lost 9 bases; unmatched junction nucleotides: 5. Germline V gene data show CDR1 as GTSNPN and CDR2 as SVGIG (reference sequence). The CDR3 sequence is 12 residues long. The CDR3 loop reads CAWSVLRGRQYF. CDR3 DNA sequence: TGTGCCTGGAGTGTACTGCGCGGGAGGCAGTACTTC.

This clonotype occurred many times. The chain has TRBV27 and TRBJ2-3; 7 positions match TRBD2. The CDR3 runs 15 residues. Germline CDR1 is MNHEY and CDR2 is SMNVEV (reference sequence). Losses at the gene ends were 3 bases for V and 5 bases for J; bases not matched to a gene: 8. CDR3: CASSFAAGVGDTQYF. The CDR3 DNA follows: TGTGCCAGCAGTTTCGCTGCGGGAGTCGGAGATACGCAGTATTTT.